The 8 T cell receptor beta chains in this list originate from one sample, sequenced in a study of identical twins. MiXCR, applied by TCRdb to the 5' RACE reads, yields one record per CDR3 protein. The sample records under 800,000 distinct CDR3 sequences, roughly 20% being singletons. This sample was shared with a second study, whose subject was T cells expressing NK-cell markers.

Input material: PBMCs. The receptors derive from a woman younger than 30 in good health.

This clonotype was seen a few times. V and J are TRBV6-5 and TRBJ1-6, with D uncertain. V was cut by 11 bases and J by 9 bases, with 20 bases left in between. The CDR3 sequence is 14 residues long. Germline V gives CDR1 MNHEY, CDR2 SVGAGI. The CDR3 reads CASTGGLGSSPLHF. In nucleotides, the CDR3 is TGTGCCTCGACGGGAGGCCTAGGGTCTTCACCCCTCCACTTT.

A few counts support this clonotype. The rearrangement uses TRBV9 and TRBJ2-7, with 10 bases that match TRBD1. The CDR3 runs to 14 residues. The germline gives CDR1 SGDLS, CDR2 YYNGEE. With 0 bases clipped from V and 4 bases from J, the junction kept 1 base outside the gene matches. The DNA for the CDR3 is TGTGCCAGCAGCGTAGAGGACAGGGGGTACGAGCAGTACTTC. Its translation is CASSVEDRGYEQYF.

There are many counts of this clonotype. The chain uses TRBV9 and TRBJ2-1; 10 nucleotides align to TRBD2. J lost 4 bases, V lost 3 bases, and 1 base had no gene match. Germline CDR1 is SGDLS and CDR2 is YYNGEE. CDR3 size: 14 residues. The CDR3 is CASSASGGYNEQFF. CDR3 DNA sequence: TGTGCCAGCAGCGCTAGCGGGGGATACAATGAGCAGTTCTTC.

The chain employs TRBV7-8 and TRBJ2-1, with TRBD2 matching 11 bases. Per germline, CDR1 SGHVS and CDR2 FQNEAQ. V was clipped by 5 bases and J by 7 bases; unmatched bases: 13. This CDR3 has 17 residues. The CDR3 protein is CASSPTLTSGSRNEQFF. The DNA for the CDR3 is TGTGCCAGCAGCCCAACCCTAACTAGCGGGAGTAGGAATGAGCAGTTCTTC.

The sample holds a few counts of this clonotype. The rearrangement links TRBV20-1 to TRBJ2-5, with 7 bases fitting TRBD2. V dropped 6 bases and J dropped 5; count of bases not matched to a gene: 9. The germline CDR1 and CDR2 sequences are DFQATT and SNEGSKA (reference sequence). This CDR3 is 13 amino acids long. The CDR3 sequence: CSAPRGGVETQYF. The CDR3 nucleotides are TGCAGTGCCCCAAGGGGAGGGGTGGAGACCCAGTACTTC.

The chain recombines TRBV5-1 with TRBJ2-2, with 7 nucleotides matching TRBD2. The V and J ends lost 3 bases and 3 bases, in that order; junction bases with no gene match: 17. Germline CDR1 and CDR2: SGHRS and YFSETQ. This CDR3 has 19 amino acids. The CDR3 protein is CASSSPEFGGRRDTGELFF. CDR3 nucleotides: TGCGCCAGCAGCTCCCCGGAGTTCGGGGGGAGGAGAGACACCGGGGAGCTGTTTTTT. The full variable domain, in which reference TRBV5-1 and TRBJ2-2 provide the parts outside the CDR3, is KAGVTQTPRYLIKTRGQQVTLSCSPISGHRSVSWYQQTPGQGLQFLFEYFSETQRNKGNFPGRFSGRQFSNSRSEMNVSTLELGDSALYLCASSSPEFGGRRDTGELFFGEGSRLTVL.

The V gene is TRBV7-8, the J gene TRBJ2-1; 8 nucleotides align to TRBD2. Germline V lookup: CDR1 SGHVS, CDR2 FQNEAQ. V lost 2 bases, J lost 3 bases, and 3 bases stayed unmatched. The CDR3 extends over 15 amino acids. The CDR3 is CASSLSGGVYNEQFF. For the CDR3, the DNA is TGTGCCAGCAGCTTATCGGGAGGGGTCTACAATGAGCAGTTCTTC.

Ten or more counts support this clonotype. The gene calls are TRBV20-1 and TRBJ1-4, with D unclear. Germline V gives CDR1 DFQATT, CDR2 SNEGSKA (reference sequence). The V gene lost 5 bases and the J gene lost 3 bases, with 10 bases spanning the gap. CDR3 length: 13 residues. CDR3 in amino acids: CSAPSVANEKLFF. The CDR3 coding sequence is TGCAGTGCTCCTTCGGTAGCTAATGAAAAACTGTTTTTT.